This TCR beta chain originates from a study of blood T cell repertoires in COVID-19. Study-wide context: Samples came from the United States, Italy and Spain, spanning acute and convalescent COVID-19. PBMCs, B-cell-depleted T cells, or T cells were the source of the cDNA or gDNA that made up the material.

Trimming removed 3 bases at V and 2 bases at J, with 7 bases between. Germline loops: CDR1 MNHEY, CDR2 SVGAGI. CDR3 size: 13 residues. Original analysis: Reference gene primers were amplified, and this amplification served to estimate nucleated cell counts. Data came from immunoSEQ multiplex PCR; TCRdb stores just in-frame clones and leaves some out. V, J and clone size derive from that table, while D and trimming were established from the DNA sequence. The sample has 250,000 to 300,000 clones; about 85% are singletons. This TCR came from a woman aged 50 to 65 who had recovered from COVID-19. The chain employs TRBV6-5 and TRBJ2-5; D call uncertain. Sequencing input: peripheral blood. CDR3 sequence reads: CASSYQLQETQYF. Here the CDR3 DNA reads TGTGCCAGCAGTTATCAACTACAAGAGACCCAGTACTTC.